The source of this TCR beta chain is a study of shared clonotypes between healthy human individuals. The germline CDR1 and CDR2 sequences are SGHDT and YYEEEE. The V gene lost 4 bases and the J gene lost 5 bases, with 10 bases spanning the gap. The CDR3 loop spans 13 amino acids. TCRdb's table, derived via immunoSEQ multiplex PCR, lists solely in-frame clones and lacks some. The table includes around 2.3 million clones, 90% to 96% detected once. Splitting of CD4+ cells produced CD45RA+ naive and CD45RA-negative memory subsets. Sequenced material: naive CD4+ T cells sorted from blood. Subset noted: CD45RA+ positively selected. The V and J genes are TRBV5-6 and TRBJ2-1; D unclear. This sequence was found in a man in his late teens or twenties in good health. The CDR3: CASSQMQDNEQFF. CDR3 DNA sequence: TGTGCCAGCAGCCAGATGCAGGACAATGAGCAGTTCTTC.